A selection of T cell receptor beta chains follows, all from one sample in a study of T-cell memory formation after mild COVID-19. TCRdb used MiXCR to reprocess the 5' RACE reads, holding one entry per CDR3 protein. Among 400,000 to 500,000 distinct CDR3 sequences listed, about 19% were seen once. Sequenced sample: PBMCs or a T cell subset sorted from them (not recorded which). Receptors were obtained from an adult woman who had mild COVID-19 (a few samples of this study predate the infection). Cell type and time point are not known. CDR3s include the opening cysteine and the closing phenylalanine or tryptophan. Fields, in order: V gene, D gene, CDR3 length, J gene, clone size, CDR3 protein, CDR3 DNA. D genes are given only for firm matches. Clone size is given for some rows only: seen once, a few or many times, or a class if the clone is expanded.

v_gene: TRBV19; d_gene: TRBD1; len: 15; j_gene: TRBJ1-1; abundance: NA; CDR3aa: CASSNPGTENTEAFF; CDR3nt: TGTGCCAGTAGTAATCCCGGGACAGAGAACACTGAAGCTTTCTTT
v_gene: TRBV4-1; d_gene: NA; len: 15; j_gene: TRBJ1-1; abundance: NA; CDR3aa: CASSQVTGLNTEAFF; CDR3nt: TGCGCCAGCAGCCAAGTAACAGGGCTGAACACTGAAGCTTTCTTT
v_gene: TRBV7-9; d_gene: TRBD1; len: 15; j_gene: TRBJ2-5; abundance: few; CDR3aa: CASSTPGTAEETQYF; CDR3nt: TGTGCCAGCAGCACGCCCGGGACAGCGGAAGAGACCCAGTACTTC
v_gene: TRBV12-3/TRBV12-4; d_gene: NA; len: 13; j_gene: TRBJ2-2; abundance: NA; CDR3aa: CASRSGSTGELFF; CDR3nt: TGTGCCAGCAGATCAGGGTCCACCGGGGAGCTGTTTTTT
v_gene: TRBV6-6; d_gene: TRBD1; len: 15; j_gene: TRBJ2-7; abundance: NA; CDR3aa: CASSYRDRGSYEQYF; CDR3nt: TGTGCCAGCAGTTACCGGGACAGGGGCTCCTACGAGCAGTACTTC
v_gene: TRBV20-1; d_gene: NA; len: 14; j_gene: TRBJ2-2; abundance: NA; CDR3aa: CSVRDRRHTGELFF; CDR3nt: TGCAGTGTCCGAGACAGGAGACACACCGGGGAGCTGTTTTTT
v_gene: TRBV24-1; d_gene: TRBD1; len: 14; j_gene: TRBJ2-3; abundance: NA; CDR3aa: CATSDSSGGDTQYF; CDR3nt: TGTGCCACCAGTGACTCTTCAGGGGGAGATACGCAGTATTTT
v_gene: TRBV19; d_gene: TRBD1; len: 14; j_gene: TRBJ2-7; abundance: NA; CDR3aa: CASSSGQLPYEQYF; CDR3nt: TGTGCCAGTAGTTCGGGACAGCTCCCCTACGAGCAGTACTTC
v_gene: TRBV20-1; d_gene: TRBD1; len: 14; j_gene: TRBJ1-5; abundance: few; CDR3aa: CSAMPEGARQPQHF; CDR3nt: TGCAGTGCGATGCCCGAGGGGGCTAGGCAGCCCCAGCATTTT
v_gene: TRBV5-4; d_gene: TRBD1; len: 15; j_gene: TRBJ2-7; abundance: NA; CDR3aa: CASSLAGGIIYEQYF; CDR3nt: TGTGCCAGCAGCTTGGCAGGGGGCATCATCTACGAGCAGTACTTC
v_gene: TRBV12-3/TRBV12-4; d_gene: NA; len: 14; j_gene: TRBJ1-1; abundance: few; CDR3aa: CASIEPPMNTEAFF; CDR3nt: TGTGCCAGCATTGAACCACCTATGAACACTGAAGCTTTCTTT
v_gene: TRBV12-3/TRBV12-4; d_gene: TRBD2; len: 17; j_gene: TRBJ2-7; abundance: NA; CDR3aa: CASSSGTSGRLSYEQYF; CDR3nt: TGTGCCAGCAGTTCCGGGACTAGCGGGAGATTGTCCTACGAGCAGTACTTC
v_gene: TRBV7-9; d_gene: NA; len: 14; j_gene: TRBJ1-2; abundance: few; CDR3aa: CASSFSPVADGYTF; CDR3nt: TGTGCCAGCAGCTTTTCCCCCGTCGCGGATGGCTACACCTTC
v_gene: TRBV7-2; d_gene: NA; len: 13; j_gene: TRBJ1-1; abundance: many; CDR3aa: CASSLLGHTEAFF; CDR3nt: TGTGCCAGCAGCTTACTGGGACACACTGAAGCTTTCTTT
v_gene: TRBV9; d_gene: TRBD1; len: 17; j_gene: TRBJ2-2; abundance: NA; CDR3aa: CASSAGTGSALTGELFF; CDR3nt: TGTGCCAGCAGCGCGGGGACAGGGTCGGCTCTAACCGGGGAGCTGTTTTTT
v_gene: TRBV5-1; d_gene: NA; len: 13; j_gene: TRBJ1-1; abundance: few; CDR3aa: CASNRDTYTEAFF; CDR3nt: TGCGCCTCCAATAGGGACACCTACACTGAAGCTTTCTTT
v_gene: TRBV7-9; d_gene: TRBD1; len: 15; j_gene: TRBJ2-1; abundance: NA; CDR3aa: CASSAGQGGYNEQFF; CDR3nt: TGTGCCAGCAGCGCGGGACAGGGTGGCTACAATGAGCAGTTCTTC
v_gene: TRBV7-9; d_gene: TRBD2; len: 16; j_gene: TRBJ2-1; abundance: NA; CDR3aa: CASSLELVAGYNEQFF; CDR3nt: TGTGCCAGCAGCTTAGAGTTGGTAGCGGGGTACAATGAGCAGTTCTTC
v_gene: TRBV18; d_gene: TRBD2; len: 16; j_gene: TRBJ2-3; abundance: NA; CDR3aa: CASSPAKGGRRDTQYF; CDR3nt: TGTGCCAGCTCACCCGCTAAGGGAGGGCGCAGAGATACGCAGTATTTT
v_gene: TRBV29-1; d_gene: NA; len: 13; j_gene: TRBJ1-1; abundance: few; CDR3aa: CSVKKAWDTEAFF; CDR3nt: TGCAGCGTGAAAAAGGCCTGGGACACTGAAGCTTTCTTT
v_gene: TRBV12-3/TRBV12-4; d_gene: NA; len: 15; j_gene: TRBJ2-5; abundance: NA; CDR3aa: CASSFSGRAEETQYF; CDR3nt: TGTGCCAGCAGTTTTTCGGGGCGAGCGGAAGAGACCCAGTACTTC
v_gene: TRBV12-3/TRBV12-4; d_gene: NA; len: 18; j_gene: TRBJ2-7; abundance: few; CDR3aa: CASSLGTATSPLSYEQYF; CDR3nt: TGTGCCAGCAGTTTAGGTACAGCTACTAGCCCTCTCTCCTACGAGCAGTACTTC
v_gene: TRBV5-1; d_gene: NA; len: 14; j_gene: TRBJ2-1; abundance: few; CDR3aa: CASSLDASPDEQFF; CDR3nt: TGCGCCAGCAGCTTGGATGCATCACCGGATGAGCAGTTCTTC
v_gene: TRBV7-3; d_gene: NA; len: 14; j_gene: TRBJ2-7; abundance: NA; CDR3aa: CASSFDGRSYEQYF; CDR3nt: TGTGCCAGCAGCTTCGACGGCCGCTCCTACGAGCAGTACTTC